This T cell receptor (beta chain) was sequenced during a study of T cell clonotyping in hematopoietic cell transplantation (dated by TCRdb to about 2021). In the study overall: Pretransplant samples from recipients were collected after cytoreduction. A total of some 130 blood samples were gathered in the study from under 40 consecutive transplant recipients along with their related donors. Recruitment of patients was conducted between 2015 and 2017, and follow-up was continued until late 2020 or death.

Interpreted using the paper, the time point label stands for: recipient sample about 28 days before transplant, after cytoreduction. Recipient blood was collected about 28 days before transplant and at days 30, 100 and 180 after transplant. Nuclei Lysis Solution was used to extract genomic DNA from fresh or cryopreserved unfractionated peripheral blood mononuclear cells. The CDR3 holds 14 amino acids from the cysteine to the phenylalanine. Here the CDR3 DNA is all that survives: 42 bases in frame from base 1. V is pared back by 7 bases and J by 5 bases, with 17 bases lying between the germline termini. From the germline V gene, CDR1 is SNHLY and CDR2 is FYNNEI. In regard to this clone: Its antigen target is currently unknown. No much larger clonotype is one base removed from it; base qualities were not supplied.

Results and caveats for the whole study, not just this receptor: The sample size was limited, and CD4 and CD8 repertoire contributions could not be separated because cells were not sorted. Recipient repertoires showed only a small fraction of overlap with donor repertoires, and over 97% appeared de novo at the given depth. Inverse Simpson Index values from donors and from recipients before transplant predicted broader TCR repertoire diversity after transplant. A decrease in recipient TCR diversity was observed after transplant, and a progressive increase in pathologically expanded clonotypes was seen from day 30 to day 180.

TCR beta CDR3 regions were amplified from genomic DNA with the immunoSEQ assay, a bias-controlled multiplex PCR using V- and J-specific primers. A proprietary barcode and Illumina adapter sequences were added to the CDR3 amplicons in a second PCR step. CDR3 libraries were sequenced on an Illumina MiSeq instrument. The source study handled its data this way. Export and quality control were handled in immunoSEQ Analyzer 3.0, while downstream analyses relied on R Bioconductor and Immunarch. Only productive rearrangements in the normalized downsampled data set went into calculating the repertoire metrics. In the normalized cohort, clonotypes with more than 5 templates were defined as pathologically expanded. Repertoire diversity was measured with the Inverse Simpson Index. To capture all clonotypes, the CMV-specificity analyses were run on the non-normalized data set. In TCRdb, the immuneACCESS table is reduced to in-frame sequences with V and J assigned. These tables do not hold every clone; where another copy was compared, an unresolved V gene accounts for under half, and the others remain unexplained. The DNA gave D and trimming, while V, J and clone size come from that table. Within this sample are some 5,000 clones, with over 75% of them counted one time only. The biggest ten clones account for just over 14% of the sample.

The clonotype originates from a woman aged 45-65 years with acute myeloid leukemia. Some clones in this sample may be carry-over from other donors' samples. Sequenced material: peripheral blood mononuclear cells, taken before stem cell transplant. The chain employs TRBV2 and TRBJ1-1; the D gene remains uncertain. The CDR3 region: CASTYVEGGTEAFF. The nucleotide sequence is TGTGCCAGCACTTACGTTGAGGGTGGAACTGAAGCTTTCTTT.